Following are 20 T cell receptor beta chains from one sample sequenced in a study of blood T cell repertoires in COVID-19. Repertoires were generated with immunoSEQ multiplex PCR, while TCRdb's copy carries only in-frame clones and drops some. The data contain about 270,000 clones, around nine tenths of them singletons. The sequenced sample was PBMCs or T cells enriched from blood (not recorded which). Every receptor here comes from a woman in her late teens or twenties who had recovered from COVID-19.

This clone was detected only a few times. V usage is TRBV29-1 and J usage is TRBJ1-6; possible D gene TRBD1, 5 bases. The CDR3 loop spans 14 amino acids. Germline CDR1 SQVTM, CDR2 ANQGSEA. V lost 3 bases and J 10 bases, leaving 16 bases between the germline ends. The CDR3 sequence: CSVDIGGLGSPLHF. The CDR3 region has the DNA TGCAGCGTTGATATCGGGGGTTTGGGGTCACCCCTCCACTTT.

CDR3: CAISPLAGGQETQYF. In DNA, the CDR3 is TGTGCCATCAGCCCACTAGCGGGGGGACAAGAGACCCAGTACTTC. This chain connects TRBV10-3 to TRBJ2-5; 12 bases are shared with TRBD2. This CDR3 is 15 amino acids long. Looked up from germline, CDR1 is ENHRY and CDR2 is SYGVKD. V lost 6 bases, J lost 2 bases, and 4 bases stayed unmatched.

The chain has TRBV30 and TRBJ2-3; TRBD1 matches 7 bases. The CDR3 length is 15 residues. The trim removed 0 bases at V and 3 bases at J, leaving 6 bases unmatched. Germline CDR1 GTSNPN, CDR2 SVGIG (reference sequence). Here the CDR3 reads CAWSVRGRYTDTQYF. CDR3 DNA sequence: TGTGCCTGGAGTGTTAGGGGGCGCTATACAGATACGCAGTATTTT.

In the case of this clone: One junction end disagrees with the germline gene, perhaps due to a read error. This sequence joins TRBV5-1 and TRBJ2-1; 8 bases match TRBD1. Germline CDR1 is SGHRS and CDR2 is YFSETQ. This CDR3 has 15 amino acids. The CDR3 sequence: CAGSFGTGGYNEQFF. CDR3 in DNA: TGCGCCGGCAGCTTCGGGACAGGAGGCTACAATGAGCAGTTCTTC.

The V and J genes are TRBV30 and TRBJ1-2, with 8 bases matching TRBD1. Per the germline V gene, CDR1 is GTSNPN and CDR2 is SVGIG (reference sequence). The trim removed 4 bases at V and 8 bases at J, leaving 9 bases unmatched. The CDR3 extends over 13 amino acids. The CDR3 region is CAWMQGASGGYTF. The CDR3 region has the DNA TGTGCCTGGATGCAGGGGGCTTCAGGGGGCTACACCTTC.

The rearrangement joins TRBV15 to TRBJ1-4; D might be TRBD1 (6 bases). The CDR3 is 15 amino acids. Germline V gene lookup returns CDR1 LNHNV and CDR2 YYDKDF (reference sequence). The V gene lost 4 bases and the J gene lost 15 bases, with 24 bases spanning the gap. CDR3 amino acids: CATSKGQRVEEWVFF. CDR3 bases: TGTGCCACCAGCAAAGGACAGAGGGTGGAGGAGTGGGTGTTTTTT.

CDR3 residues: CASSLGLAGPYEQYF. The DNA of the CDR3 is TGCGCCAGCAGCTTGGGTCTGGCGGGACCCTACGAGCAGTACTTC. The V gene is TRBV5-1, the J gene TRBJ2-7; possibly TRBD2 for D (6 bases). The CDR3 loop spans 15 amino acids. The germline V and J ends were trimmed by 0 bases and 2 bases, with 12 bases remaining between them. The germline V gene has CDR1 SGHRS and CDR2 YFSETQ.

The chain carries TRBV19 and TRBJ2-1; unclear D gene. The CDR3 totals 15 residues. Between the trimmed V and J ends, which lost 4 bases and 8 bases, there was a span of 18 bases. Germline V CDR1 and CDR2: LNHDA, SQIVND (reference sequence). CDR3 in DNA: TGTGCCAGTAGTAAACAAGCAGACGGGTCCCATGAGCAGTTCTTC. This codes for CASSKQADGSHEQFF. Complete variable domain (other parts from reference TRBV19 and TRBJ2-1): DGGITQSPKYLFRKEGQNVTLSCEQNLNHDAMYWYRQDPGQGLRLIYYSQIVNDFQKGDIAEGYSVSREKKESFPLTVTSAQKNPTAFYLCASSKQADGSHEQFFGPGTRLTVL.

The chain carries TRBV10-1 and TRBJ2-1; D is possibly TRBD2 (6 bases). Trimming cost V 4 bases and J 2 bases, with 9 bases left between them. Looked up from germline, CDR1 is WNHNN and CDR2 is SYGVQD (reference sequence). The CDR3 spans 14 residues. The CDR3 region has the DNA TGCGCCAGCAGTGTCGGACTAACCTACAATGAGCAGTTCTTC. This sequence encodes CASSVGLTYNEQFF.

This clone was counted only a few times. The chain links TRBV30 to TRBJ1-4; 10 bases match TRBD1. Germline CDR1 is GTSNPN and CDR2 is SVGIG (reference sequence). The ends lost 1 base at V and 7 bases at J; junction bases unmatched: 6. This CDR3 has 15 amino acids. The CDR3 protein is CAWSAGTGDGEKLFF. CDR3 bases: TGTGCCTGGAGTGCCGGGACAGGGGATGGTGAAAAACTGTTTTTT.

This clone has just one count. The rearrangement links TRBV6-2 or TRBV6-3 to TRBJ1-2; a possible D gene is TRBD1 (5 bases). Germline values: CDR1 MNHEY, CDR2 SVGEGT. The CDR3 spans 14 residues. Trimming cost V 0 bases and J 6 bases, with 11 bases left between them. The CDR3 nucleotides read TGTGCCAGCAGTTACTCCCAGGGCCCGCATGGCTACACCTTC. Translation gives CASSYSQGPHGYTF.

The chain couples TRBV13 to TRBJ1-6; TRBD1 aligns across 11 bases. Trimming took 2 bases from V and 0 from J; bases not matched to a gene: 15. CDR1 and CDR2 (germline): PRHDT, FYEKMQ (reference sequence). The CDR3 loop spans 22 amino acids. The CDR3 loop reads CASSLQGVWGQGVGSYNSPLHF. For the CDR3, the DNA is TGTGCCAGCAGCTTACAGGGAGTTTGGGGACAGGGGGTAGGCTCCTATAATTCACCCCTCCACTTT.

This chain uses TRBV7-6 with TRBJ2-3, with 10 bases fitting TRBD1. The CDR3 sequence is 14 residues long. V shed 4 bases and J 6 bases; nucleotides not matched to a gene: 4. Looked up from germline, CDR1 is SGHVS and CDR2 is FNYEAQ. CDR3 sequence reads: CASSSGTGADTQYF. DNA of the CDR3: TGTGCCAGCAGCTCCGGGACAGGGGCGGATACGCAGTATTTT. Complete variable domain (other parts from reference TRBV7-6 and TRBJ2-3): GAGVSQSPRYKVTKRGQDVALRCDPISGHVSLYWYRQALGQGPEFLTYFNYEAQQDKSGLPNDRFSAERPEGSISTLTIQRTEQRDSAMYRCASSSGTGADTQYFGPGTRLTVL.

This clone was observed a handful of times. The rearrangement joins TRBV10-1 to TRBJ2-7, with TRBD1 identical over 9 bases. Germline trimming cut 3 bases from V and 1 base from J; bases unmatched to any gene: 4. Germline V gives CDR1 WNHNN, CDR2 SYGVQD (reference sequence). The CDR3 is 15 amino acids. CDR3 protein: CASSDTGTGSYEQYF. The CDR3 DNA sequence: TGCGCCAGCAGTGACACCGGGACAGGGTCCTACGAGCAGTACTTC.

The chain has TRBV2 and TRBJ2-7; TRBD1 matches at 10 bases. Germline CDR1 SNHLY, CDR2 FYNNEI. The junction had 5 bases not matched to a gene; V was cut back by 5 bases and J by 4 bases. This CDR3 is 14 amino acids long. CDR3 DNA sequence: TGTGCCAGCAGTAAGGGACAGGGGCTTTACGAGCAGTACTTC. It codes for CASSKGQGLYEQYF. Using reference TRBV2 and TRBJ2-7 for the parts outside the CDR3, the full variable domain is EPEVTQTPSHQVTQMGQEVILRCVPISNHLYFYWYRQILGQKVEFLVSFYNNEISEKSEIFDDQFSVERPDGSNFTLKIRSTKLEDSAMYFCASSKGQGLYEQYFGPGTRLTVT.

The rearrangement links TRBV24-1 to TRBJ2-7; D may be TRBD2 (5 bases). The CDR3 sequence is 16 residues long. The germline gives CDR1 KGHDR, CDR2 SFDVKD. V was cut by 5 bases and J by 3 bases, with 19 bases left in between. DNA for the CDR3: TGTGCCACCAGTGTCATCCTCACGGGAAGATTCTACGAGCAGTACTTC. It specifies CATSVILTGRFYEQYF.

The CDR3 sequence: CASSGRTATNEKLFF. CDR3 bases: TGTGCCAGCAGTGGCAGGACAGCAACTAATGAAAAACTGTTTTTT. The V and J genes are TRBV28 and TRBJ1-4; a weak D match, TRBD1 (6 bases). Trimming pared 5 bases from V and 0 bases from J, leaving 10 bases between. The germline CDR1 and CDR2 sequences are MDHEN and SYDVKM. The CDR3 runs 15 residues.

This sequence joins TRBV12-3 or TRBV12-4 and TRBJ1-5, with D unresolved. V was clipped by 6 bases and J by 7 bases, with 10 bases between them. There are 12 residues in the CDR3. The CDR3 region is CASRPGLQPQHF. The CDR3 coding sequence is TGTGCCAGCAGACCCGGTCTCCAGCCCCAGCATTTT.

J is TRBJ1-2 and V is TRBV5-6; TRBD1 agrees at 8 bases. Trimming at V came to 1 base and at J to 3 bases, leaving 8 bases not matched to a gene. This CDR3 is 16 amino acids long. Germline-derived CDR1 and CDR2 are SGHDT and YYEEEE. CDR3 coding DNA: TGTGCCAGCAGCTTGATCCAGGGGGCTTTTTACTATGGCTACACCTTC. Amino acids: CASSLIQGAFYYGYTF. The full variable domain, completed using reference TRBV5-6 and TRBJ1-2, is DAGVTQSPTHLIKTRGQQVTLRCSPKSGHDTVSWYQQALGQGPQFIFQYYEEEERQRGNFPDRFSGHQFPNYSSELNVNALLLGDSALYLCASSLIQGAFYYGYTFGSGTRLTVV.

This chain links TRBV7-2 with TRBJ1-2; 7 nucleotides line up with TRBD1. There are 14 residues in the CDR3. V dropped 2 bases and J dropped 2; count of bases not matched to a gene: 2. Germline values: CDR1 SGHTA, CDR2 FQGNSA. The DNA of the CDR3 is TGTGCCAGCAGCTTATCAGGGGGGAACTATGGCTACACCTTC. This codes for CASSLSGGNYGYTF.